This TCR beta chain was found in a study of T cell responses to AZD1222 COVID-19 vaccine. The repertoire was sequenced with immunoSEQ multiplex PCR; TCRdb's copy has only in-frame clones and lacks some. The sample has around 160,000 clones, about 93% seen once. The CDR3 extends over 14 amino acids. Deletions cut 0 bases from V and 10 bases from J, with 10 bases between. Germline-derived CDR1 and CDR2 are ENHRY and SYGVKD. This TCR derives from an adult in good health. The starting material was peripheral blood, obtained on day 0 of AZD1222 vaccination. The V and J genes are TRBV10-3 and TRBJ1-6; maybe TRBD1 (5 bases). CDR3 loop: CAISESKGTSPLHF. DNA for the CDR3: TGTGCCATCAGTGAGTCGAAAGGGACCTCACCCCTCCACTTT.